The 8 T cell receptor beta chains below all came from one sample that was sequenced in a study of CD8 T cells in Susac syndrome. Reverse transcription used roughly 0.45 to 1 ug RNA and random hexamers. TCRdb passed the immunoSEQ multiplex PCR reads through MiXCR, listing each CDR3 protein once. The sample holds 150,000 to 200,000 distinct CDR3 sequences, around 95% seen once. Material for sequencing was CD4+ T cells from PBMCs. The receptors here all came from a human donor in good health.

This chain links TRBV15 with TRBJ1-2, with 8 bases that match TRBD1. The germline V gene encodes CDR1 LNHNV and CDR2 YYDKDF (reference sequence). This CDR3 is 16 amino acids long. V trimming: 0 bases; J trimming: 7 bases; junction bases outside the gene matches: 10. The CDR3 loop is CATSRDGGQGAGGYTF. Here the CDR3 DNA reads TGTGCCACCAGCAGAGATGGGGGGCAGGGGGCTGGTGGCTACACCTTC. The full variable domain, in which reference TRBV15 and TRBJ1-2 provide the parts outside the CDR3, is DAMVIQNPRYQVTQFGKPVTLSCSQTLNHNVMYWYQQKSSQAPKLLFHYYDKDFNNEADTPDNFQSRRPNTSFCFLDIRSPGLGDTAMYLCATSRDGGQGAGGYTFGSGTRLTVV.

V is TRBV30 and J is TRBJ2-1; TRBD2 matches 11 bases. With 4 bases clipped from V and 4 bases from J, the junction kept 3 bases outside the gene matches. Per germline, CDR1 GTSNPN and CDR2 SVGIG (reference sequence). The CDR3 covers 14 residues. CDR3 residues: CAWTPSGGYNEQFF. The CDR3 region has the DNA TGTGCCTGGACCCCTAGCGGGGGGTACAATGAGCAGTTCTTC.

J is TRBJ2-5 and V is TRBV3-1; possible D gene TRBD2, 6 bases. Germline V gene sequence: CDR1 LGHDT, CDR2 YNNKEL (reference sequence). This CDR3 spans 14 amino acids. Trimming shortened V by 1 base and J by 5 bases, and 11 bases separated the two germline ends. As DNA, the CDR3 is TGTGCCAGCAGCCAAGGCGCGGGATTGGAGACCCAGTACTTC. Its protein is CASSQGAGLETQYF.

The chain carries TRBV3-1 and TRBJ2-3; 8 bases are a match to TRBD2. CDR3 length: 14 residues. V shed 1 base and J 3 bases; nucleotides not matched to a gene: 0. CDR1 is LGHDT, CDR2 YNNKEL, per germline (reference sequence). The CDR3 loop reads CASSQAGGTDTQYF. The CDR3, as DNA: TGTGCCAGCAGCCAAGCGGGGGGGACAGATACGCAGTATTTT.

CDR3: CASSSEPSYEQYF. As DNA, the CDR3 is TGCGCCAGCAGCTCAGAACCCTCCTACGAGCAGTACTTC. The chain uses TRBV5-1 and TRBJ2-7; D unclear. The CDR3 is 13 amino acids. V was pared by 3 bases and J by 0 bases, with 7 bases between. CDR1 and CDR2 from the germline V gene are SGHRS and YFSETQ. The full variable domain, its missing parts supplied by reference TRBV5-1 and TRBJ2-7, is KAGVTQTPRYLIKTRGQQVTLSCSPISGHRSVSWYQQTPGQGLQFLFEYFSETQRNKGNFPGRFSGRQFSNSRSEMNVSTLELGDSALYLCASSSEPSYEQYFGPGTRLTVT.

This rearrangement joins TRBV20-1 to TRBJ2-1; 7 bases agree with TRBD2. The CDR3 is made up of 15 amino acids. The germline V gene encodes CDR1 DFQATT and CDR2 SNEGSKA (reference sequence). V was pared by 0 bases and J by 8 bases, with 10 bases of the junction left unmatched. CDR3 coding DNA: TGCAGTGCTAGAGATCCTAGCGGAGGAAGGGATGAGCAGTTCTTC. Translation gives CSARDPSGGRDEQFF.

In its sample, this clonotype was seen once. The rearrangement links TRBV6-5 to TRBJ2-3; TRBD2 agrees at 12 bases. This CDR3 spans 19 amino acids. Germline CDR1 is MNHEY and CDR2 is SVGAGI. With V trimmed by 4 bases and J by 2 bases, 13 bases remained unmatched. In DNA, the CDR3 is TGTGCCAGCAGTTTACGAGCACTAGCGGGGGGCAGCTCCACAGATACGCAGTATTTT. Encoded protein: CASSLRALAGGSSTDTQYF.

This clonotype was seen just once. This chain joins TRBV12-3 or TRBV12-4 and TRBJ2-7; 10 nucleotides agree with TRBD1. V lost 5 bases, J lost 2 bases, and 6 bases stayed unmatched. This CDR3 has 15 amino acids. CDR3 sequence: CASSHGQGETYEQYF. CDR3 DNA sequence: TGTGCCAGCAGTCACGGACAGGGGGAAACCTACGAGCAGTACTTC.